The T cell receptor (beta chain) described here comes from a study of T-cell memory formation after mild COVID-19. Study-wide context: Across donors, TCR clusters were largely donor specific.

Overall study findings and caveats: Later expanders leaned CD4+, whereas clones that contracted between day 15 and 85 were balanced CD4/CD8.

In the case of this clonotype: The antigen remains unidentified.

One entry per CDR3 protein results from TCRdb running MiXCR on the 5' RACE reads. The sample holds about 240,000 distinct CDR3 sequences, around 10% seen once. Looked up from germline, CDR1 is SGHTA and CDR2 is FQGNSA. The CDR3 is made up of 14 amino acids. Trimming cost V 5 bases and J 9 bases, with 17 bases left between them. The chain joins TRBV7-2 to TRBJ2-1, with D possibly TRBD2 on 6 matching bases. Sample: PBMCs or a T cell subset sorted from them (not recorded which). The sequence was obtained from a man between 18 and 35 years old who had mild COVID-19 (a few samples of this study predate the infection). Cell type and time point are not known. The CDR3 region is CASSPRGGNGEQFF. DNA of the CDR3: TGTGCCAGCAGCCCCCGCGGAGGGAACGGTGAGCAGTTCTTC.